These 5 T cell receptor beta chains originate from one sample sequenced in a study of metastatic and nonmetastatic thyroid tumors. TCRdb re-called clones from the PCR reads using MiXCR. The sample consists of tens of thousands of clones, about 20% of them appearing once. No patient received treatment before thyroid surgery. Specimen: blood. These receptors came from a female donor with papillary thyroid cancer or a benign thyroid nodule (not recorded which). Some clones in this sample may be carry-over from other donors' samples.

Written as DNA, the CDR3 is TGTGCCAGCAGTCTCACAGGGGGCTTTGAGCAGTTCTTC. Translating it yields CASSLTGGFEQFF. The chain couples TRBV12-3 or TRBV12-4 to TRBJ2-1; 9 bases are a match to TRBD1. V gave up 5 bases and J gave up 9 bases; unmatched junction bases: 5. CDR3 length: 13 residues.

This clone showed up many times. This chain connects TRBV7-6 to TRBJ2-3; no reliable D call. This CDR3 region has 12 residues. The V and J ends lost 1 base and 3 bases respectively, with 2 bases between them. CDR1 and CDR2 (germline): SGHVS, FNYEAQ. This chain's CDR3 is CASSLGTDTQYF. In DNA form, the CDR3 reads TGTGCCAGCAGCTTAGGGACAGATACGCAGTATTTT. The whole variable domain, remainder taken from reference TRBV7-6 and TRBJ2-3, is GAGVSQSPRYKVTKRGQDVALRCDPISGHVSLYWYRQALGQGPEFLTYFNYEAQQDKSGLPNDRFSAERPEGSISTLTIQRTEQRDSAMYRCASSLGTDTQYFGPGTRLTVL.

There are a few counts of this clone. The chain recombines TRBV2 with TRBJ2-7; unclear D gene. V lost 0 bases, J lost 2 bases, and 11 bases lay in between. The CDR3 extends over 15 amino acids. In germline, CDR1 is SNHLY, CDR2 FYNNEI. CDR3 region: CASSEALIFPYEQYF. The CDR3 DNA sequence: TGTGCCAGCAGTGAAGCGCTTATTTTCCCCTACGAGCAGTACTTC.

This clone appeared many times. A read error is possible here, since a much larger clone lies one base away. This CDR3 is also generated by other DNA sequences in the sample. The rearrangement links TRBV12-3 or TRBV12-4 to TRBJ2-2, with D perhaps TRBD2 (5 bases). The CDR3 runs 15 residues. The CDR3 bases are TGTGCCAGCACCAGACTCCGGTTAGGAACCGGGGAGCTGTTCTTT. Translating it yields CASTRLRLGTGELFF.

This clone was seen a few times. The chain employs TRBV24-1 and TRBJ2-2; 11 nucleotides line up with TRBD1. Germline CDR1 and CDR2: KGHDR and SFDVKD. The CDR3 is 14 residues long. V shed 9 bases, J shed 7 bases, and the junction held 6 bases outside the gene matches. The CDR3 spells CATEDRGRFGELFF. The DNA of the CDR3 is TGTGCCACCGAGGACAGGGGGCGATTCGGGGAGCTGTTTTTT.